The 25 T cell receptor beta chains below come from one sample, sequenced in a study of vaccination effects on CD4 cells after COVID-19. Sequencing followed a ViraFEST assay step that expanded antigen-specific CD4+ T cells with viral peptide pools. Once cultured for 9 to 11 days, the cells underwent separation to obtain CD4+ T cells. All study participants received two doses of BNT162b2 or mRNA-1273 vaccine. Assay: immunoSEQ multiplex PCR; the TCRdb copy retains only in-frame clones and omits some. Among around 24,000 clones listed, around 79% were seen once. No antigens are known for them. The sequenced sample was CD4+ T cells from PBMCs cultured with SARS-CoV-2 spike peptides, obtained after COVID-19 vaccination. The origin of the receptors is a human donor who received a COVID-19 vaccine. Some clones in this sample may be carry-over from other donors' samples.

The V and J genes are TRBV4-1 and TRBJ1-1; 12 bases match TRBD1. Germline V gives CDR1 MGHRA, CDR2 YSYEKL. This CDR3 is 18 amino acids long. Unmatched junction bases numbered 9, after V lost 3 bases and J lost 1 base. In DNA form, the CDR3 reads TGCGCCAGCAGCCAGACACGGGACAGGGGGCTCGGGAACACTGAAGCTTTCTTT. Translation: CASSQTRDRGLGNTEAFF.

V usage is TRBV6-2 or TRBV6-3 and J usage is TRBJ1-5; 7 nucleotides match TRBD1. This CDR3 has 15 residues. V lost 0 bases and J lost 11; bases outside the gene matches: 10. Germline CDR1 and CDR2: MNHEY and SVGEGT. The CDR3 loop reads CASSYSRDSLTSQHF. CDR3 sequence (DNA): TGTGCCAGCAGTTACTCCAGGGACAGCCTCACGTCCCAGCATTTT.

The chain has TRBV7-3 and TRBJ2-3, with 8 bases fitting TRBD1. CDR1 SGHTA and CDR2 FQGTGA come from the germline V gene. J lost 5 bases, V lost 5 bases, and 6 bases had no gene match. The CDR3 totals 14 residues. This CDR3 reads CASSTQGAGDTQYF. The DNA for the CDR3 is TGTGCCAGCAGCACCCAGGGGGCTGGAGATACGCAGTATTTT. The whole variable domain, remainder taken from reference TRBV7-3 and TRBJ2-3, is GAGVSQTPSNKVTEKGKYVELRCDPISGHTALYWYRQSLGQGPEFLIYFQGTGAADDSGLPNDRFFAVRPEGSVSTLKIQRTERGDSAVYLCASSTQGAGDTQYFGPGTRLTVL.

The chain couples TRBV27 to TRBJ1-2, with a tentative D call TRBD1 (6 bases). Deletions cut 0 bases from V and 8 bases from J, with 16 bases between. The CDR3 spans 15 residues. Germline V CDR1 and CDR2: MNHEY, SMNVEV (reference sequence). The CDR3 reads CASSLSAGGALGYTF. CDR3 bases: TGTGCCAGCAGTTTATCGGCCGGGGGGGCGCTGGGCTACACCTTC.

The genes are TRBV5-6 and TRBJ1-2; 9 positions agree with TRBD1. The trim removed 2 bases at V and 1 base at J, leaving 6 bases unmatched. Germline lookup yields CDR1 SGHDT and CDR2 YYEEEE. There are 16 residues in the CDR3. The CDR3 sequence is CASSLDRGSLNYGYTF. CDR3 nucleotides: TGTGCCAGCAGCTTAGACAGGGGGTCCCTTAACTATGGCTACACCTTC.

This clone is medium-sized. CDR3 DNA: TGTGCCAGCAGCGACGGGATCACGTCCTACAATGAGCAGTTCTTC. It codes for CASSDGITSYNEQFF. The chain is built from TRBV9 and TRBJ2-1; weak D call: TRBD2 (5 bases). Trimming pared 3 bases from V and 1 base from J, leaving 11 bases between. Germline V CDR1 and CDR2: SGDLS, YYNGEE. The CDR3 runs 15 residues.

This clone came up once. The chain uses TRBV4-1 and TRBJ2-1; D is ambiguous. This CDR3 has 15 amino acids. Between the trimmed V and J ends, which lost 1 base and 0 bases, there was a span of 7 bases. Germline lookup yields CDR1 MGHRA and CDR2 YSYEKL. CDR3 in amino acids: CASSQGAASYNEQFF. CDR3 coding DNA: TGCGCCAGCAGCCAAGGTGCAGCCTCCTACAATGAGCAGTTCTTC.

This rearrangement joins TRBV18 to TRBJ1-4; TRBD1 agrees at 7 bases. The V segment lost 5 bases and the J segment 8 bases; nucleotides outside the gene matches: 11. CDR3 size: 15 residues. Germline CDR1 reads KGHSH; CDR2 reads LQKENI. In nucleotides, the CDR3 is TGTGCCAGCTCAACTTTACAGGGGAGAAACGAAAAACTGTTTTTT. Amino acid sequence: CASSTLQGRNEKLFF.

The J gene is TRBJ2-5, the V gene TRBV19, with 11 bases matching TRBD2. The CDR3 extends over 14 amino acids. CDR1 and CDR2 (germline): LNHDA, SQIVND (reference sequence). J lost 4 bases, V lost 7 bases, and 5 bases had no gene match. In DNA, the CDR3 is TGTGCCAGTACCAATCTAGCGGGGGGAGAGACCCAGTACTTC. It encodes CASTNLAGGETQYF.

A few counts support this clone. The J gene is TRBJ2-7, the V gene TRBV6-2 or TRBV6-3, with D tentatively TRBD2 (5 bases). Deletions cut 6 bases from V and 1 base from J, with 13 bases between. The CDR3 spans 14 residues. Germline V lookup: CDR1 MNHEY, CDR2 SVGEGT. The DNA for the CDR3 is TGTGCCAGCAGCATGCCCCTAGCTTCCTACGAGCAGTACGTC. Its translation is CASSMPLASYEQYV.

This clone was observed once. Written as DNA, the CDR3 is TGTGCCAGCAGTGTTAGGGACAGGGGGCTAAGTGAGCAGTACGTC. It specifies CASSVRDRGLSEQYV. V usage is TRBV2 and J usage is TRBJ2-7; 12 bases agree with TRBD1. The CDR3 sequence is 15 residues long. V was pared by 4 bases and J by 7 bases, with 8 bases of the junction left unmatched. The V gene's germline CDR1 is SNHLY and CDR2 FYNNEI.

The genes are TRBV4-1 and TRBJ1-2; D remains unclear. The CDR3 is 16 residues long. Per the germline V gene, CDR1 is MGHRA and CDR2 is YSYEKL. Deletions cut 1 base from V and 1 base from J, with 13 bases between. CDR3 nucleotide sequence: TGCGCCAGCAGCCAAGGATCTAACCAAATTAACTATGGCTACACCTTC. Translation: CASSQGSNQINYGYTF.

The CDR3 loop reads CASSNPGANYGYTF. CDR3 nucleotide sequence: TGTGCCAGCAGTAACCCCGGAGCTAACTATGGCTACACCTTC. V usage is TRBV6-2 or TRBV6-3 and J usage is TRBJ1-2; no firm D call. CDR3 length equals 14 residues. V lost 5 bases and J lost 0, with 10 bases in between. CDR1 and CDR2 from the germline V gene are MNHEY and SVGEGT.

In this sample, this clone turned up a few times. The chain couples TRBV3-1 (or the pseudogene TRBV3-2) to TRBJ2-1; D is ambiguous. The V end lost 1 base, the J end lost 9 bases, and 7 bases lay between the germline ends. The CDR3 has 12 amino acids. Germline lookup yields CDR1 LGHDT and CDR2 YNNKEL (reference sequence). CDR3 in amino acids: CASSQVRAEQFF. DNA for the CDR3: TGTGCCAGCAGCCAAGTTCGGGCTGAGCAGTTCTTC.

The chain combines TRBV12-5 with TRBJ1-1, with no clear D. CDR1 and CDR2 (germline): LGHNT, FRNRAP. There are 12 residues in the CDR3. The ends were cut back, 3 bases at V and 3 bases at J, with 5 bases in the middle. In DNA, the CDR3 is TGTGCTAGTGGTTTAAAAGACACTGAAGCTTTCTTT. This codes for CASGLKDTEAFF.

This clone has only one observation. The chain has TRBV2 and TRBJ2-1, with D unresolved. The CDR3 is made up of 10 amino acids. Germline assignment: CDR1 SNHLY and CDR2 FYNNEI. The ends were cut back, 3 bases at V and 10 bases at J, with 4 bases in the middle. The DNA for the CDR3 is TGTGCCAGCAGTGAGGGGGAGCAGTTCTTC. It translates to CASSEGEQFF.

The rearrangement uses TRBV7-9 and TRBJ2-3; 8 nucleotides agree with TRBD2. The CDR3 spans 16 residues. V was pared by 2 bases and J by 6 bases, with 10 bases of the junction left unmatched. From germline, CDR1 is SEHNR and CDR2 FQNEAQ (reference sequence). DNA of the CDR3: TGTGCCAGCAGCTTATTGCGAGCGGGGGTGTTGGATACGCAGTATTTT. Its protein product is CASSLLRAGVLDTQYF.

The J gene is TRBJ1-2, the V gene TRBV29-1, with D maybe TRBD1 (5 bases). This CDR3 contains 11 residues. Germline values: CDR1 SQVTM, CDR2 ANQGSEA. Trimming pared 4 bases from V and 4 bases from J, leaving 7 bases between. CDR3: CSVVGGYGYTF. CDR3 nucleotide sequence: TGCAGCGTTGTCGGGGGCTATGGCTACACCTTC.

The chain recombines TRBV18 with TRBJ1-1, with 9 bases fitting TRBD1. The CDR3 length is 18 residues. The J segment lost 1 base and the V segment lost 4 bases, leaving 13 bases of the junction unmatched. Germline V lookup: CDR1 KGHSH, CDR2 LQKENI. The CDR3 protein is CASSQFGQGPRSNTEAFF. DNA of the CDR3: TGTGCCAGCTCACAATTCGGACAGGGGCCCCGATCGAACACTGAAGCTTTCTTT.

V is TRBV4-1 and J is TRBJ2-4; D not certain. Germline V gene lookup returns CDR1 MGHRA and CDR2 YSYEKL. V was cut by 1 base and J by 0 bases, with 16 bases left in between. The CDR3 has 18 residues. The CDR3 protein is CASSQGLQTTGAKNIQYF. CDR3 nucleotide sequence: TGCGCCAGCAGCCAAGGGCTACAGACCACGGGAGCCAAAAACATTCAGTACTTC.

The V gene is TRBV6-5, the J gene TRBJ1-4; TRBD1 is a possible D gene (5 bases). The germline gives CDR1 MNHEY, CDR2 SVGAGI. The germline V and J ends were trimmed by 2 bases and 7 bases, with 11 bases remaining between them. This CDR3 has 14 amino acids. The CDR3 reads CASSYDRGGEKLFF. The CDR3 nucleotides read TGTGCCAGCAGTTACGATAGGGGTGGTGAAAAACTGTTTTTT.

This clone was observed once. The rearrangement links TRBV5-5 to TRBJ2-1; D unclear. V gave up 4 bases and J gave up 1 base, with 12 bases separating them. The CDR3 covers 15 residues. CDR1 SGHKS and CDR2 YYEKEE come from the germline V gene (reference sequence). CDR3 in amino acids: CASSPNRGSYNEQFF. The CDR3 nucleotides read TGTGCCAGCAGCCCAAACCGAGGTTCCTACAATGAGCAGTTCTTC. Drawing the rest from reference TRBV5-5 and TRBJ2-1, the complete variable domain is DAGVTQSPTHLIKTRGQQVTLRCSPISGHKSVSWYQQVLGQGPQFIFQYYEKEERGRGNFPDRFSARQFPNYSSELNVNALLLGDSALYLCASSPNRGSYNEQFFGPGTRLTVL.

The chain links TRBV4-1 to TRBJ1-6, with a weak D call TRBD1 (5 bases). CDR1 and CDR2 (germline): MGHRA, YSYEKL. This CDR3 is 18 amino acids long. The ends were cut back, 0 bases at V and 2 bases at J, with 14 bases in the middle. CDR3 coding DNA: TGCGCCAGCAGCCAAGAAGGGCAGGGTGGACCCTATAATTCACCCCTCCACTTT. Translating gives CASSQEGQGGPYNSPLHF.

This clone was observed once. The V and J genes are TRBV3-1 (or the pseudogene TRBV3-2) and TRBJ1-1; the D gene is possibly TRBD1 (6 bases). Per germline, CDR1 LGHDT and CDR2 YNNKEL (reference sequence). This CDR3 has 14 amino acids. The V gene lost 4 bases and the J gene lost 1 base, with 10 bases spanning the gap. As DNA, the CDR3 is TGTGCCAGCAGCCCCCCGGGACAGAACACTGAAGCTTTCTTT. The encoded protein is CASSPPGQNTEAFF.

This clone is medium-sized in the sample. The chain is built from TRBV15 and TRBJ1-5; tentatively, D is TRBD1 (6 bases). The V gene's germline CDR1 is LNHNV and CDR2 YYDKDF (reference sequence). This CDR3 spans 17 amino acids. V was clipped by 2 bases and J by 5 bases, with 19 bases between them. The CDR3, as DNA: TGTGCCACCAGCAGACCCCCGGGTGGAGGGGGAGATCAGCCCCAGCATTTT. Translation gives CATSRPPGGGGDQPQHF. The whole variable domain, filled in from reference TRBV15 and TRBJ1-5, reads DAMVIQNPRYQVTQFGKPVTLSCSQTLNHNVMYWYQQKSSQAPKLLFHYYDKDFNNEADTPDNFQSRRPNTSFCFLDIRSPGLGDTAMYLCATSRPPGGGGDQPQHFGDGTRLSIL.